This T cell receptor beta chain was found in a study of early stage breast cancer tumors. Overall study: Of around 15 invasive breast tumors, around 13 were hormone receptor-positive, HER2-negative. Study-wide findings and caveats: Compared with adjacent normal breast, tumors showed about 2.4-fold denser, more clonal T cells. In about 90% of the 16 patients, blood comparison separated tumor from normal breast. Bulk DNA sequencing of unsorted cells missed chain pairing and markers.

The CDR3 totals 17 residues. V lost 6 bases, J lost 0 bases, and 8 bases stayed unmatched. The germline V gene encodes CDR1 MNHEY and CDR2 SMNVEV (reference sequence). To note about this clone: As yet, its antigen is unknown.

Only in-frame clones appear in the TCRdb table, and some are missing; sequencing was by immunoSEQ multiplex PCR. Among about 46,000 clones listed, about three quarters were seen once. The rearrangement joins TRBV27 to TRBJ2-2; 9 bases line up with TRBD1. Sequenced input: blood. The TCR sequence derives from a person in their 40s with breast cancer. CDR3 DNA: TGTGCCAGCAGCCGCCAAAGACAGGGGGCGAACACCGGGGAGCTGTTTTTT. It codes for CASSRQRQGANTGELFF.